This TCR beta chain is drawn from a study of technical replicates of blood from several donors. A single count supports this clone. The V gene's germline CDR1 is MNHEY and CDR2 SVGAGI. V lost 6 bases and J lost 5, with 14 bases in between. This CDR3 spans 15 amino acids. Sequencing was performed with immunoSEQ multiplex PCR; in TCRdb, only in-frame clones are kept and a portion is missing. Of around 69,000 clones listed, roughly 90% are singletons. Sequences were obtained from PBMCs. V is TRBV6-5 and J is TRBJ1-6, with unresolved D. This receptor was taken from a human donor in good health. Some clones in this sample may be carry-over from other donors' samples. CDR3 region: CASRLTTGNNSPLHF. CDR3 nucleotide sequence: TGTGCCAGCAGATTGACGACCGGGAATAATTCACCCCTCCACTTT.